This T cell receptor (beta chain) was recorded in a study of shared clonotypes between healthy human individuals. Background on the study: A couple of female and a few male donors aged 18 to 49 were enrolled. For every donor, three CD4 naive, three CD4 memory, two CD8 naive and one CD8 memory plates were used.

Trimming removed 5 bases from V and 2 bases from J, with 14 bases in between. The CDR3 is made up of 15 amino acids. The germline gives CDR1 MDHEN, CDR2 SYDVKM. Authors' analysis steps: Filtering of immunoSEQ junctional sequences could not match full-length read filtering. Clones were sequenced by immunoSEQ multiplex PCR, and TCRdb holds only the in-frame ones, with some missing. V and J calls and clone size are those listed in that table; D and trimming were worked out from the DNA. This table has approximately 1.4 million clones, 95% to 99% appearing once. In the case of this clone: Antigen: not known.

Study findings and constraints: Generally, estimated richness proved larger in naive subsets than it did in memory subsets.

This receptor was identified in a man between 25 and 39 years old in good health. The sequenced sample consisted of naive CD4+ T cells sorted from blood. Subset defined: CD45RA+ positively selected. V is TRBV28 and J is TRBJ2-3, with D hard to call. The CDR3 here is CASSPNAPNTDTQYF. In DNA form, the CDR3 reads TGTGCCAGCAGTCCCAATGCACCTAACACAGATACGCAGTATTTT.